This T cell receptor beta chain was retrieved from a study of identical twins. Study observations and caveats: The study drew conclusions from cross-sectional statistical analysis, not from following the same donors. The more abundant beta clonotypes in cord blood had fewer insertions, and memory repertoires did not show this.

With regard to this clonotype: Its antigen is not known.

A universal primer site arose from template switching, and cDNA bore unique molecular identifiers. Using its own MiXCR run on the 5' RACE reads, TCRdb lists one record per CDR3 protein. The table lists nearly 900,000 distinct CDR3 sequences, around 12% of them singletons. The sample also formed part of further work on yellow fever vaccine responses in identical twins. That study reports: Twins reportedly mounted vaccine T cell responses that seemed partly convergent, partly personalized.

The receptor was derived from a woman aged 18 to 35 in good health. Sequenced input: PBMCs.

CDR3: CASSPSRAVYSYEQYF. In DNA form, the CDR3 reads TGCGCCAGCAGCCCGTCGCGGGCGGTATACTCCTACGAGCAGTACTTC. The chain couples TRBV5-1 to TRBJ2-7; TRBD2 is a possible D gene (5 bases). This CDR3 has 16 amino acids. Germline CDR1 is SGHRS and CDR2 is YFSETQ. Between the trimmed V and J ends, which lost 4 bases and 0 bases, there was a span of 17 bases. The full variable domain, completed using reference TRBV5-1 and TRBJ2-7, is KAGVTQTPRYLIKTRGQQVTLSCSPISGHRSVSWYQQTPGQGLQFLFEYFSETQRNKGNFPGRFSGRQFSNSRSEMNVSTLELGDSALYLCASSPSRAVYSYEQYFGPGTRLTVT.